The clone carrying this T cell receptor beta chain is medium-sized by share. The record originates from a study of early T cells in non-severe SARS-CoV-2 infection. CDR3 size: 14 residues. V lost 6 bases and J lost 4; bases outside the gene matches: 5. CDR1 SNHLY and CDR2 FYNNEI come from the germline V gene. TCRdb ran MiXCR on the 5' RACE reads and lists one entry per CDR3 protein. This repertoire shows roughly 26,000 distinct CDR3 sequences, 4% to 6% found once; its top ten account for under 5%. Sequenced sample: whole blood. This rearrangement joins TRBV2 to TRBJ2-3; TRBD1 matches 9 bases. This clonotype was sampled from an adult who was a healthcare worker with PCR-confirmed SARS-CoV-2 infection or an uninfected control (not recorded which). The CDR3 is CASRKTGGADTQYF. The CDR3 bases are TGTGCCAGCAGGAAGACAGGGGGGGCAGATACGCAGTATTTT.